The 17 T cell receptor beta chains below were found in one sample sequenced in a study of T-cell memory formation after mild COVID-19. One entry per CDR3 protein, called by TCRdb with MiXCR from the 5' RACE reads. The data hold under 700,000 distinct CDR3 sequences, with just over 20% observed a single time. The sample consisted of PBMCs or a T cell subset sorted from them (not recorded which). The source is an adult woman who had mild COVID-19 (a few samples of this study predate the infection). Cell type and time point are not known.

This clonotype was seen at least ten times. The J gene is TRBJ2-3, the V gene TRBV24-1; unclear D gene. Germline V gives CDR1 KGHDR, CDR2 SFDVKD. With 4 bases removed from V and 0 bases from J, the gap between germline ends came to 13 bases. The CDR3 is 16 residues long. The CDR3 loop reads CATSDPRTTSTDTQYF. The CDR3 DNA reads TGTGCCACCAGTGACCCCAGGACGACCAGCACAGATACGCAGTATTTT.

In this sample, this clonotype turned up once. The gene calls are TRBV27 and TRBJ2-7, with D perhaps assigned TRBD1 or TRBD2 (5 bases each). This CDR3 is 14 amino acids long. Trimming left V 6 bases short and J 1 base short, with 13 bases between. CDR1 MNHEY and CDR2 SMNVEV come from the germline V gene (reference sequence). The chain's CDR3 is CASSSWGKSYEQYF. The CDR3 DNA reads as TGTGCCAGCAGCTCCTGGGGGAAATCCTACGAGCAGTACTTC.

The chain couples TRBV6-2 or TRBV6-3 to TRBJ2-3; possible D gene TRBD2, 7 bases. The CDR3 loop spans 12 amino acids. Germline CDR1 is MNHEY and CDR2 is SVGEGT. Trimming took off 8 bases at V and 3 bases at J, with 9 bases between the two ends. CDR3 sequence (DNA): TGTGCCAGCGAGGGGGGGACAGATACGCAGTATTTT. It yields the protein CASEGGTDTQYF.

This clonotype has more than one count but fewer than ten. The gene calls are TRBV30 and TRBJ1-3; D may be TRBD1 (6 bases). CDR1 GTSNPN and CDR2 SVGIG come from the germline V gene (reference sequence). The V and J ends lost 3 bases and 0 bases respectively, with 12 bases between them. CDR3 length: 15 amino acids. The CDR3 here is CAWSGQKHSGNTIYF. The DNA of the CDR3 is TGTGCCTGGAGCGGACAGAAGCACTCTGGAAACACCATATATTTT.

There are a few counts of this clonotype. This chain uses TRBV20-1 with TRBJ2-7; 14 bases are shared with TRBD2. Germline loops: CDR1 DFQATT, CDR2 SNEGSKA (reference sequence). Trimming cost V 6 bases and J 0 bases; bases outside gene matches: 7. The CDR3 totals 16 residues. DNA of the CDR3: TGCAGTGCCCCGGGACTAGCGGGAGCATCCTCCTACGAGCAGTACTTC. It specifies CSAPGLAGASSYEQYF.

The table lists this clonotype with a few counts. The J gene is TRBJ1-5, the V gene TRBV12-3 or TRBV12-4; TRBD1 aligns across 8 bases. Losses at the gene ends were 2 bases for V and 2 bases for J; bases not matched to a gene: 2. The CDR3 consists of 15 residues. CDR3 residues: CASSLQGAGNQPQHF. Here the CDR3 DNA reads TGTGCCAGCAGTTTACAGGGGGCGGGCAATCAGCCCCAGCATTTT.

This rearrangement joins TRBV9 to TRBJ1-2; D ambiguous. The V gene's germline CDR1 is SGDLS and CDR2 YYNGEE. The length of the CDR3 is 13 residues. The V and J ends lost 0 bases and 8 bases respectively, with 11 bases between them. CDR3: CASSVVQTGGYTF. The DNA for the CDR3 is TGTGCCAGCAGCGTAGTTCAGACGGGGGGCTACACCTTC.

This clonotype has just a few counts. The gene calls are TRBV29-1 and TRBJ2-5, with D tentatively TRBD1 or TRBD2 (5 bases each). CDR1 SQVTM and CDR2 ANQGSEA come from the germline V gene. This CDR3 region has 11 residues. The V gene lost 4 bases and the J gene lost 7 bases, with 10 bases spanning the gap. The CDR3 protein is CSVGGVRTQYF. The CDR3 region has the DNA TGCAGCGTTGGAGGGGTTCGGACCCAGTACTTC.

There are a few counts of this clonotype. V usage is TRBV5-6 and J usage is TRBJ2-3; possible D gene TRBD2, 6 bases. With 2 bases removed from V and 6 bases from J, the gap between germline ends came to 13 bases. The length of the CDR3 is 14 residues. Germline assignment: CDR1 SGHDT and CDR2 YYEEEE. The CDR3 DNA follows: TGTGCCAGCAGCTTTTGGAGGGCCGCCGATACGCAGTATTTT. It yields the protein CASSFWRAADTQYF.

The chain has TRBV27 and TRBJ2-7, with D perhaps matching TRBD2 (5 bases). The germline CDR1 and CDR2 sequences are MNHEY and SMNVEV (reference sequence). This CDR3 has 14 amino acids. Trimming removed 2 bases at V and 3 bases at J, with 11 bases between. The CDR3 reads CASSLRGDGYEQYF. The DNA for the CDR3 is TGTGCCAGCAGTTTACGGGGTGATGGCTACGAGCAGTACTTC.

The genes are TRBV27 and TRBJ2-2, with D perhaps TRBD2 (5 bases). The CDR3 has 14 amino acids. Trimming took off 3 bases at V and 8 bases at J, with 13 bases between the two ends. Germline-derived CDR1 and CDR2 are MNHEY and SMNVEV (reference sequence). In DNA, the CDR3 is TGTGCCAGCAGTTTCGCCGGGGTTAGGGGGGAGCTGTTTTTT. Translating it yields CASSFAGVRGELFF.

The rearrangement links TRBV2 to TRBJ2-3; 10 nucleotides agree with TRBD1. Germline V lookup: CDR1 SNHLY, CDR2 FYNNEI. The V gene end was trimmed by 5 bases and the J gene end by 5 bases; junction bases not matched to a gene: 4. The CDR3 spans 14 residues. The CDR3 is CASSLDRGIDTQYF. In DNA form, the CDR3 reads TGTGCCAGCAGTTTGGACAGGGGGATAGATACGCAGTATTTT. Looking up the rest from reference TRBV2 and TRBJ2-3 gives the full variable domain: EPEVTQTPSHQVTQMGQEVILRCVPISNHLYFYWYRQILGQKVEFLVSFYNNEISEKSEIFDDQFSVERPDGSNFTLKIRSTKLEDSAMYFCASSLDRGIDTQYFGPGTRLTVL.

The CDR3 region has the DNA TGTGCCAGCAGTGAAGGGAGGACTACCGCTAGCACAGATACGCAGTATTTT. It specifies CASSEGRTTASTDTQYF. This chain links TRBV2 with TRBJ2-3, with D possibly being TRBD2 (6 bases). Germline CDR1 SNHLY, CDR2 FYNNEI. This CDR3 has 17 amino acids. V lost 1 base, J lost 0 bases, and 14 bases lay in between.

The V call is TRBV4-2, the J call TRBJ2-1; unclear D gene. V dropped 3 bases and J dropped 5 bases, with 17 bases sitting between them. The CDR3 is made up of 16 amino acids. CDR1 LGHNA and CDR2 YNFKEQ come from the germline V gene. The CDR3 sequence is CASSQGTLQIDNEQFF. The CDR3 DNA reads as TGTGCCAGCAGCCAGGGAACCCTGCAAATCGACAATGAGCAGTTCTTC.

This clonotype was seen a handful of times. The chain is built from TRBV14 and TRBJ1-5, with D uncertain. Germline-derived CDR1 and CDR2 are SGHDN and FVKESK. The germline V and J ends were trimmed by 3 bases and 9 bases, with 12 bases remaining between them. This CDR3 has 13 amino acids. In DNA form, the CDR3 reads TGTGCCAGCAGCCAGGGTAACCTCCGGCCCCAGCATTTT. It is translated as CASSQGNLRPQHF.

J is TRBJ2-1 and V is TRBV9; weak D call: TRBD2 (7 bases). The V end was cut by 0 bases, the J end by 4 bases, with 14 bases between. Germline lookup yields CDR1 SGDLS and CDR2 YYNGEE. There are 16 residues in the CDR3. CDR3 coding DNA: TGTGCCAGCAGCGTAGACCTCGGGGGGCCATACAATGAGCAGTTCTTC. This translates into CASSVDLGGPYNEQFF.

CDR3 coding DNA: TGTGCCAGCAGCGCAAACTTCAAGACAGGATTCACAGATACGCAGTATTTT. This translates into CASSANFKTGFTDTQYF. This chain links TRBV9 with TRBJ2-3, with a possible D match to TRBD1 (6 bases). Germline values: CDR1 SGDLS, CDR2 YYNGEE. The ends were cut back, 3 bases at V and 2 bases at J, with 19 bases in the middle. This CDR3 is 17 amino acids long.